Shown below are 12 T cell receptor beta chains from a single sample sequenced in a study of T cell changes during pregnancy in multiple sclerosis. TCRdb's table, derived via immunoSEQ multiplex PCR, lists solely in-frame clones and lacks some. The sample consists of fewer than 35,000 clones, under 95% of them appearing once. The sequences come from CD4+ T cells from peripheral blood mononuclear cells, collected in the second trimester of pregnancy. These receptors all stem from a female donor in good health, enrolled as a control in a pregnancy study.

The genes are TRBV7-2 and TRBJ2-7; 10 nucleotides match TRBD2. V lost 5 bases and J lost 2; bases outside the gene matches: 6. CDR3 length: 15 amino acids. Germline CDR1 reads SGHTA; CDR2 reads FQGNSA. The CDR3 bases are TGTGCCAGCAGCCCCTTAGCGGGAGGTGCCTACGAGCAGTACTTC. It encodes CASSPLAGGAYEQYF.

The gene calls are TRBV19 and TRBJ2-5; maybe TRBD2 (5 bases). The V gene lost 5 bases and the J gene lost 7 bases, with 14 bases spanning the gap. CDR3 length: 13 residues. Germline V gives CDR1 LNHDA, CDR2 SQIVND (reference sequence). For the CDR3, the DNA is TGTGCCAGTAGTCGGGGTGAAGGAGGGACCCAGTACTTC. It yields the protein CASSRGEGGTQYF.

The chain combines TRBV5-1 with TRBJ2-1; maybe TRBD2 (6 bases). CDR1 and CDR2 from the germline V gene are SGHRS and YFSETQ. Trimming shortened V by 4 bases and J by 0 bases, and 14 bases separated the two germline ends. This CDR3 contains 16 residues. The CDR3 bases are TGCGCCAGCAGCCCAGCGGGTGGGATCTCCTACAATGAGCAGTTCTTC. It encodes CASSPAGGISYNEQFF.

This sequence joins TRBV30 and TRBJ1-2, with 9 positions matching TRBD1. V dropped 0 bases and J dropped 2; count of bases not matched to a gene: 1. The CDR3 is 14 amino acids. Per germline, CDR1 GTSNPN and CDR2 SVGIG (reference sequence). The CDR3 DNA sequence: TGTGCCTGGAGTGTAGGACAGGGGAACTATGGCTACACCTTC. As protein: CAWSVGQGNYGYTF.

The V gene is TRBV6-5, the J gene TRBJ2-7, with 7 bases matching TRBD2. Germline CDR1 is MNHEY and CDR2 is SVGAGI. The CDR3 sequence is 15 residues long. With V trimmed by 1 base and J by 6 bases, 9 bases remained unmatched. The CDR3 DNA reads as TGTGCCAGCAGTTACTTCGGCCCCCCGGGAGGCGAGCAGTACTTC. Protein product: CASSYFGPPGGEQYF.

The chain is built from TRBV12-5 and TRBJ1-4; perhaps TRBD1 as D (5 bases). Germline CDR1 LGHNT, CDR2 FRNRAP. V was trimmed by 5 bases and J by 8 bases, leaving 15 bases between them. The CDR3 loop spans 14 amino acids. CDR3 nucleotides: TGTGCTAGTGGTACTCAGGGACTTGTGGAAAAACTGTTTTTT. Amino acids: CASGTQGLVEKLFF.

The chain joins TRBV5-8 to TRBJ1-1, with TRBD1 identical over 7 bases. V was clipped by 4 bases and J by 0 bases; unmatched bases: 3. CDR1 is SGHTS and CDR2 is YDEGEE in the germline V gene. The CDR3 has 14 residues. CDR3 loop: CASSAGQLNTEAFF. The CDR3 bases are TGTGCCAGCAGCGCGGGACAGCTGAACACTGAAGCTTTCTTT.

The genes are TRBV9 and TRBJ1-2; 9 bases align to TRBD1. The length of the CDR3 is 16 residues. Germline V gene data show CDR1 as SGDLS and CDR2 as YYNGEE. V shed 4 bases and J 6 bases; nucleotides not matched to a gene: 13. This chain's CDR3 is CASSPSGGQGGHGYTF. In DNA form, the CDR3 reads TGTGCCAGCAGCCCGAGTGGGGGACAGGGTGGACATGGCTACACCTTC.

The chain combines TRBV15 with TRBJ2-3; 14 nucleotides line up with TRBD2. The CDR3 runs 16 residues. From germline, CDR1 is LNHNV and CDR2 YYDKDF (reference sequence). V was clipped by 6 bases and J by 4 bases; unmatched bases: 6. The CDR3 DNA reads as TGTGCCACCAGGCCTCCGGGACTAGCGGGAGCAGATACGCAGTATTTT. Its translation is CATRPPGLAGADTQYF.

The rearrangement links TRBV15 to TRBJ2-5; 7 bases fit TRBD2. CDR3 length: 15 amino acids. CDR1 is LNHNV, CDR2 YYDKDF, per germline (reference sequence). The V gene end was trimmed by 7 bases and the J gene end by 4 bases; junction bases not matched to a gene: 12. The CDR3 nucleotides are TGTGCCACCACGATGGGTCTAGCGGAACGAGAGACCCAGTACTTC. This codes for CATTMGLAERETQYF.

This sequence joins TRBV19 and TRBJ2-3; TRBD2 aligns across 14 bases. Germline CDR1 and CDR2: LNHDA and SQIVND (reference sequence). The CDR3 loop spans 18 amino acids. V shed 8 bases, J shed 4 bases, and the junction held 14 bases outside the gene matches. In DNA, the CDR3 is TGTGCCAGTTCTTTCACCGGGACTAGCGGGAGAATGCCAGATACGCAGTATTTT. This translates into CASSFTGTSGRMPDTQYF.

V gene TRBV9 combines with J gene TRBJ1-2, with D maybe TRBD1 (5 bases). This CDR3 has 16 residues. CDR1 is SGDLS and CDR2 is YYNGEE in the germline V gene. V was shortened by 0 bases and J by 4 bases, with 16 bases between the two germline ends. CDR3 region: CASSVGSDGGSYGYTF. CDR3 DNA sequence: TGTGCCAGCAGCGTAGGTTCTGATGGGGGGAGCTATGGCTACACCTTC.